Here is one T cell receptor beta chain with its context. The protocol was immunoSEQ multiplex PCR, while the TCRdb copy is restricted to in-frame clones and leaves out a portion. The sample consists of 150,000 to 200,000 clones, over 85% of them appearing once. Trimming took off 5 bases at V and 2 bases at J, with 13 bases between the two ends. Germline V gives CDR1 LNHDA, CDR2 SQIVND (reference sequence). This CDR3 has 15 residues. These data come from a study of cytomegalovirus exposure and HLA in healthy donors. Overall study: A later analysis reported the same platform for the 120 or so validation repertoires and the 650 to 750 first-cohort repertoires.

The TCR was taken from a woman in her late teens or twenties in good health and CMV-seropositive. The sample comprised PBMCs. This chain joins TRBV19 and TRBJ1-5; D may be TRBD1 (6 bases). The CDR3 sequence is CASSQWAGGNQPQHF. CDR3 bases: TGTGCCAGTAGTCAATGGGCAGGGGGCAATCAGCCCCAGCATTTT. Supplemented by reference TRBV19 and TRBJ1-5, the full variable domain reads DGGITQSPKYLFRKEGQNVTLSCEQNLNHDAMYWYRQDPGQGLRLIYYSQIVNDFQKGDIAEGYSVSREKKESFPLTVTSAQKNPTAFYLCASSQWAGGNQPQHFGDGTRLSIL.